Listed here are 32 T cell receptor beta chains from one sample, sequenced in a study of PD-L1 blockade in urothelial cancer. The protocol was immunoSEQ multiplex PCR, while the TCRdb copy is restricted to in-frame clones and leaves out a portion. Of 85,000 to 100,000 clones in the sample, 90% to 95% were seen once. The input for sequencing was PBMCs, taken around atezolizumab (anti-PD-L1) treatment. These receptor sequences come from a man aged 60-69 years with urothelial cancer.

V gene TRBV10-2 combines with J gene TRBJ2-1; D is uncertain. The CDR3 spans 12 residues. Trimming left V 6 bases short and J 7 bases short, with 10 bases between. CDR1 and CDR2 (germline): WSHSY, SAAADI. The CDR3 region is CASRSVMNEQFF. CDR3 sequence (DNA): TGCGCCAGCAGGTCAGTCATGAATGAGCAGTTCTTC.

This chain links TRBV7-2 with TRBJ2-3, with D perhaps matching TRBD1 (6 bases). The CDR3 runs 14 residues. Germline values: CDR1 SGHTA, CDR2 FQGNSA. Trimming cost V 5 bases and J 0 bases, with 9 bases left between them. CDR3 sequence reads: CASSHRASTDTQYF. CDR3 nucleotides: TGTGCCAGCAGCCACAGGGCTAGCACAGATACGCAGTATTTT.

This chain connects TRBV10-2 to TRBJ1-2, with 7 bases fitting TRBD1. J gave up 8 bases and V 8 bases, and 8 bases lay outside the gene matches. Germline V gives CDR1 WSHSY, CDR2 SAAADI. The CDR3 sequence is 12 residues long. The CDR3 here is CASRDSRSGYTF. DNA for the CDR3: TGCGCCAGCCGGGACAGCAGAAGCGGCTACACCTTC.

A note on this clone: In the same sample, other DNA sequences code for this CDR3. This chain links TRBV19 with TRBJ1-1; the match to TRBD1 covers 7 bases. CDR1 is LNHDA and CDR2 is SQIVND in the germline V gene (reference sequence). This CDR3 has 13 amino acids. The J segment lost 3 bases and the V segment lost 4 bases, leaving 2 bases of the junction unmatched. The CDR3, as DNA: TGTGCCAGTAGTAGAGACAGGGACACTGAAGCTTTCTTT. This encodes CASSRDRDTEAFF.

This chain connects TRBV19 to TRBJ1-1; D perhaps matches TRBD1 (6 bases). Trimming stripped 4 bases from V and 2 bases from J, with 17 bases between. The germline V gene encodes CDR1 LNHDA and CDR2 SQIVND (reference sequence). The CDR3 has 16 residues. The CDR3 DNA reads as TGTGCCAGTAGTACAATTGCGACAGGATTAAACACTGAAGCTTTCTTT. Amino acid sequence: CASSTIATGLNTEAFF.

This rearrangement joins TRBV5-1 to TRBJ2-2; D may be TRBD1 (6 bases). V was trimmed by 1 base and J by 4 bases, leaving 11 bases between them. The germline gives CDR1 SGHRS, CDR2 YFSETQ. The CDR3 has 15 residues. CDR3: CASSLRTGTTGELFF. The CDR3 DNA follows: TGCGCCAGCAGCTTGCGCACAGGGACCACCGGGGAGCTGTTTTTT.

The J gene is TRBJ2-5, the V gene TRBV5-6; 7 bases are a match to TRBD1. V gave up 4 bases and J gave up 1 base; unmatched junction bases: 1. Per the germline V gene, CDR1 is SGHDT and CDR2 is YYEEEE. The CDR3 runs 13 residues. The CDR3 region is CASSGDSQETQYF. CDR3 DNA sequence: TGTGCCAGCAGCGGGGACAGCCAAGAGACCCAGTACTTC.

V is TRBV7-3 and J is TRBJ2-1, with TRBD1 matching over 9 bases. This CDR3 contains 15 residues. Trimming at V came to 5 bases and at J to 1 base, leaving 3 bases not matched to a gene. Germline V gene data show CDR1 as SGHTA and CDR2 as FQGTGA. The CDR3 DNA reads TGTGCCAGCAGCGGGGACAGGGCATCCTACAATGAGCAGTTCTTC. This encodes CASSGDRASYNEQFF.

The chain links TRBV4-3 to TRBJ2-7, with 8 bases aligning to TRBD2. CDR3 length: 16 amino acids. In germline, CDR1 is LGHNA, CDR2 YSLEER. With 1 base clipped from V and 4 bases from J, the junction kept 9 bases outside the gene matches. The CDR3 coding sequence is TGCGCCAGCAGCCAAGCTTTCACTAGCGGACGATACGAGCAGTACTTC. Its protein product is CASSQAFTSGRYEQYF.

The chain couples TRBV7-2 to TRBJ2-1; weak D call: TRBD1 (5 bases). Germline V gene sequence: CDR1 SGHTA, CDR2 FQGNSA. The CDR3 spans 15 residues. The germline V and J ends were trimmed by 0 bases and 4 bases, with 10 bases remaining between them. The CDR3 region has the DNA TGTGCCAGCAGCTTAGCTTACAGGTCGTACAATGAGCAGTTCTTC. As protein: CASSLAYRSYNEQFF.

This clone has just one count. The genes are TRBV28 and TRBJ2-3, with 7 positions matching TRBD2. The CDR3 sequence is 12 residues long. Looked up from germline, CDR1 is MDHEN and CDR2 is SYDVKM. J was trimmed by 15 bases and V by 1 base; bases with no gene match: 7. The CDR3 reads CASSLYGRSGYF. Here the CDR3 DNA reads TGTGCCAGCAGTTTATACGGGAGGTCGGGATATTTT.

J is TRBJ2-3 and V is TRBV4-3; TRBD1 matches 12 bases. The CDR3 covers 15 residues. V dropped 3 bases and J dropped 10; count of bases not matched to a gene: 8. CDR1 is LGHNA and CDR2 is YSLEER in the germline V gene. As DNA, the CDR3 is TGCGCCAGCAGCCAGGTATTGGGACAGGGGGCTTCGCAGTATTTT. This translates into CASSQVLGQGASQYF.

The J gene is TRBJ2-1, the V gene TRBV9; 10 bases agree with TRBD2. V lost 0 bases and J lost 4; bases outside the gene matches: 7. Germline CDR1 SGDLS, CDR2 YYNGEE. The CDR3 is 17 amino acids. The CDR3 DNA reads TGTGCCAGCAGCGTAGAGGGTCTAGCGGGGGTATACAATGAGCAGTTCTTC. Translation gives CASSVEGLAGVYNEQFF.

With respect to this clone: A junction boundary mismatches the germline segment, possibly from a read error. The gene calls are TRBV6-5 and TRBJ2-7; 7 positions agree with TRBD2. The CDR3 is 12 residues long. Germline V gene lookup returns CDR1 MNHEY and CDR2 SVGAGI. CDR3 nucleotides: TGTGCCAGCAGTCCTCCGTGGGGGGGTTGGAACTTC. Translation: CASSPPWGGWNF.

Only one count was recorded for this clone. V gene TRBV13 combines with J gene TRBJ2-7; 7 bases are shared with TRBD1. This CDR3 contains 16 residues. Unmatched junction bases numbered 10, after V lost 5 bases and J lost 0 bases. Per germline, CDR1 PRHDT and CDR2 FYEKMQ (reference sequence). CDR3 bases: TGTGCCAGCAGCGCATCGGTATACAGGGGCTCCTACGAGCAGTACTTC. Translated, it gives CASSASVYRGSYEQYF. Looking up the rest from reference TRBV13 and TRBJ2-7 gives the full variable domain: AAGVIQSPRHLIKEKRETATLKCYPIPRHDTVYWYQQGPGQDPQFLISFYEKMQSDKGSIPDRFSAQQFSDYHSELNMSSLELGDSALYFCASSASVYRGSYEQYFGPGTRLTVT.

The rearrangement uses TRBV6-1 and TRBJ1-4; maybe TRBD1 (6 bases). CDR1 and CDR2 (germline): MNHNS, SASEGT. V gave up 2 bases and J gave up 14 bases, with 15 bases separating them. This CDR3 contains 13 residues. The CDR3 reads CASSERGGDDLFF. CDR3 nucleotide sequence: TGTGCCAGCAGTGAAAGGGGGGGAGACGACCTGTTTTTT.

This clone appeared a few times. The chain combines TRBV11-2 with TRBJ1-6; D remains ambiguous. The CDR3 spans 15 residues. The V end lost 3 bases, the J end lost 6 bases, and 12 bases lay between the germline ends. Per germline, CDR1 SGHAT and CDR2 FQNNGV. In DNA form, the CDR3 reads TGTGCCAGCAGCTTTTCGTCAGGCACTAATTCACCCCTCCACTTT. This codes for CASSFSSGTNSPLHF. Full variable domain (rest looked up from reference TRBV11-2 and TRBJ1-6): EAGVAQSPRYKIIEKRQSVAFWCNPISGHATLYWYQQILGQGPKLLIQFQNNGVVDDSQLPKDRFSAERLKGVDSTLKIQPAKLEDSAVYLCASSFSSGTNSPLHFGNGTRLTVT.

The V gene is TRBV5-4, the J gene TRBJ2-3; D gene unclear. V was clipped by 4 bases and J by 6 bases, with 12 bases between them. The CDR3 has 13 residues. Germline V gene lookup returns CDR1 SGHNT and CDR2 YYREEE (reference sequence). This chain's CDR3 is CASSALMEDTQYF. In DNA form, the CDR3 reads TGTGCCAGCAGCGCACTCATGGAGGATACGCAGTATTTT.

The chain combines TRBV11-2 with TRBJ2-7, with 12 bases lining up with TRBD1. CDR1 and CDR2 (germline): SGHAT, FQNNGV. The CDR3 spans 15 residues. Trimming removed 3 bases from V and 4 bases from J; junction bases left unmatched: 4. The CDR3 sequence: CASSFLGQGAYEQYF. The CDR3 DNA reads as TGTGCCAGCAGCTTCCTGGGACAGGGGGCTTACGAGCAGTACTTC.

This clone was observed once. One junction end does not reproduce the germline sequence, and a read error may be involved. This chain links TRBV20-1 with TRBJ2-7, with D maybe TRBD1 (5 bases). Germline CDR1 is DFQATT and CDR2 is SNEGSKA (reference sequence). The length of the CDR3 is 10 residues. This CDR3 is CSADDSVLNF. CDR3 bases: TGCAGTGCTGACGACAGTGTTCTGAACTTC.

This clone was recorded a few times. The chain links TRBV14 to TRBJ2-2; D uncertain. CDR3 size: 14 residues. V was shortened by 2 bases and J by 4 bases, with 8 bases between the two germline ends. Germline V lookup: CDR1 SGHDN, CDR2 FVKESK. CDR3 amino acids: CASSQRPLTGELFF. The CDR3 DNA reads TGTGCCAGCAGCCAACGTCCACTCACCGGGGAGCTGTTTTTT.

The J gene is TRBJ1-1, the V gene TRBV28; D may be TRBD1 (6 bases). Germline V gene lookup returns CDR1 MDHEN and CDR2 SYDVKM. Trimming left V 6 bases short and J 8 bases short, with 22 bases between. The CDR3 is 15 amino acids. CDR3 bases: TGTGCCAGCAGCCGAACCGGGACACTTCCTGGGGAAGCTTTCTTT. Translating it yields CASSRTGTLPGEAFF.

DNA of the CDR3: TGTGCCAGCAGTTACGCGAGTTCCGGGACAGGGGAAGCTTTCTTT. Its translation is CASSYASSGTGEAFF. The chain recombines TRBV6-6 with TRBJ1-1; 9 bases line up with TRBD1. Germline V lookup: CDR1 MNHNY, CDR2 SVGAGI (reference sequence). This CDR3 comprises 15 residues. Losses at the gene ends were 2 bases for V and 8 bases for J; bases not matched to a gene: 9.

V gene TRBV2 combines with J gene TRBJ2-5, with TRBD2 identical over 7 bases. This CDR3 has 16 amino acids. The junction had 10 bases not matched to a gene; V was cut back by 6 bases and J by 0 bases. CDR1 and CDR2 (germline): SNHLY, FYNNEI. The CDR3 sequence: CASRATGLPYQETQYF. The DNA of the CDR3 is TGTGCCAGCAGAGCCACGGGACTACCGTACCAAGAGACCCAGTACTTC.

This clone was seen once. This rearrangement joins TRBV15 to TRBJ2-3, with 8 bases lining up with TRBD2. This CDR3 is built from 16 residues. The germline gives CDR1 LNHNV, CDR2 YYDKDF (reference sequence). J lost 4 bases, V lost 1 base, and 7 bases had no gene match. CDR3 nucleotide sequence: TGTGCCACCAGCAGAGGTGGGACTAGTGGTTCAGATACGCAGTATTTT. Protein sequence: CATSRGGTSGSDTQYF. The full variable domain, in which reference TRBV15 and TRBJ2-3 provide the parts outside the CDR3, is DAMVIQNPRYQVTQFGKPVTLSCSQTLNHNVMYWYQQKSSQAPKLLFHYYDKDFNNEADTPDNFQSRRPNTSFCFLDIRSPGLGDTAMYLCATSRGGTSGSDTQYFGPGTRLTVL.

This chain connects TRBV18 to TRBJ2-5; tentative D call: TRBD1 (5 bases). The CDR3 is 14 amino acids. Trimming took off 4 bases at V and 4 bases at J, with 13 bases between the two ends. Germline lookup yields CDR1 KGHSH and CDR2 LQKENI. The CDR3 nucleotides are TGTGCCAGCTCACGTGCGGACACGGCAGAGACCCAGTACTTC. Protein: CASSRADTAETQYF.

This clone was detected only a few times. This chain's CDR3 is CASSPAGHGYEQYF. The CDR3 DNA is TGTGCCAGCAGCCCTGCGGGGCACGGCTACGAGCAGTACTTC. This chain connects TRBV11-2 to TRBJ2-7; perhaps TRBD2 as D (6 bases). The CDR3 totals 14 residues. Per germline, CDR1 SGHAT and CDR2 FQNNGV. Trimming shortened V by 5 bases and J by 3 bases, and 14 bases separated the two germline ends.

The chain combines TRBV29-1 with TRBJ1-4; 9 bases agree with TRBD1. CDR1 and CDR2 (germline): SQVTM, ANQGSEA. V shed 7 bases, J shed 8 bases, and the junction held 5 bases outside the gene matches. The CDR3 is 12 residues long. The CDR3: CSAGTGREKLFF. The DNA for the CDR3 is TGCAGCGCTGGGACAGGGAGGGAAAAACTGTTTTTT.

The rearrangement links TRBV5-1 to TRBJ1-1; D might be TRBD1 (6 bases). This CDR3 spans 14 amino acids. Trimming removed 2 bases at V and 0 bases at J, with 8 bases between. Germline V lookup: CDR1 SGHRS, CDR2 YFSETQ. The CDR3, as DNA: TGCGCCAGCAGCTTAGGGGGGGTGAACACTGAAGCTTTCTTT. Protein: CASSLGGVNTEAFF.

The V gene is TRBV9, the J gene TRBJ2-1; 11 nucleotides agree with TRBD2. Germline CDR1 is SGDLS and CDR2 is YYNGEE. The junction had 12 bases not matched to a gene; V was cut back by 4 bases and J by 0 bases. CDR3 length: 19 amino acids. In nucleotides, the CDR3 is TGTGCCAGCAGCCGTGGACTAGCGGGCTCTCCTTACTCCTACAATGAGCAGTTCTTC. This encodes CASSRGLAGSPYSYNEQFF.

This chain's CDR3 is CASSTTGGGNVEQYF. DNA for the CDR3: TGTGCCAGTAGTACCACGGGGGGGGGAAATGTCGAGCAGTACTTC. The chain links TRBV19 to TRBJ2-7; 8 nucleotides line up with TRBD2. The CDR3 is 15 residues long. The trim removed 4 bases at V and 6 bases at J, leaving 11 bases unmatched. The germline V gene has CDR1 LNHDA and CDR2 SQIVND (reference sequence).

The rearrangement uses TRBV5-6 and TRBJ1-1; 8 nucleotides agree with TRBD1. Trimming cost V 4 bases and J 6 bases; bases outside gene matches: 14. This CDR3 contains 16 residues. The germline V gene encodes CDR1 SGHDT and CDR2 YYEEEE. In DNA, the CDR3 is TGTGCCAGCAGCCGACTTCAGGGGGCTTTGAGTCCTGAAGCTTTCTTT. Translation gives CASSRLQGALSPEAFF.